There are a few counts of the clone carrying this TCR beta chain. The data belong to a study of blood T cell repertoires in COVID-19. Study background: Acute-phase and convalescent COVID-19 samples originated in the United States, Italy and Spain. Sources were T cells, B-cell-depleted T cells, or PBMCs; the material itself was cDNA or gDNA.

The germline CDR1 and CDR2 sequences are SGHTA and FQGNSA. CDR3 size: 16 residues. V was trimmed by 1 base and J by 3 bases, leaving 15 bases between them. Data came from immunoSEQ multiplex PCR; TCRdb stores just in-frame clones and leaves some out. The sample records roughly 120,000 clones, less than 75% being singletons. The chain has TRBV7-2 and TRBJ2-5, with D possibly TRBD1 on 7 matching bases. What was sequenced was peripheral blood. The sequence derives from a human donor with acute or convalescent COVID-19. The donor label of this sample is uncertain. In nucleotides, the CDR3 is TGTGCCAGCAGCTTAGATGGAGGGGGCATCAAAGAGACCCAGTACTTC. Amino acids: CASSLDGGGIKETQYF.